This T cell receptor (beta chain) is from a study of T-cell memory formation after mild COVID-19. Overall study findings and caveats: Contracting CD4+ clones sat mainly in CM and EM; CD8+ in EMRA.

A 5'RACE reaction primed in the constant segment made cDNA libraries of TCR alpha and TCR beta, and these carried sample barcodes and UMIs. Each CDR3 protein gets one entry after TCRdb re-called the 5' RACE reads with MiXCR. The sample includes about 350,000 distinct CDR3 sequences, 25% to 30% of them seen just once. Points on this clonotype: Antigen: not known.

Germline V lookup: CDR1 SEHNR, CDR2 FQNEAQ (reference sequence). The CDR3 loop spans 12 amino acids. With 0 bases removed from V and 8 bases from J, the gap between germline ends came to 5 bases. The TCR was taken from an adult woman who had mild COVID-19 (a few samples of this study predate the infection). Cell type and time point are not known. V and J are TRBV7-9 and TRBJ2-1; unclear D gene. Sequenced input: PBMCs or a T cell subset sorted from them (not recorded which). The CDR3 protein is CASSLAPDEQFF. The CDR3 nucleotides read TGTGCCAGCAGCTTAGCCCCTGATGAGCAGTTCTTC.